The rows below give T cell receptor beta chains drawn from one sample of a study of OX40 agonist ivuxolimab in advanced cancers. Measured with immunoSEQ multiplex PCR; TCRdb has only the in-frame clones, and not every one. The sample records about 10,000 clones, about 63% being singletons. Source: CD4+ or CD8+ T cells sorted from blood, taken in a trial of the OX40 agonist ivuxolimab. The receptors were gathered from an adult with an advanced solid tumor such as melanoma, head and neck, liver or kidney cancer. The CDR3 runs from the conserved cysteine through the conserved F or W. The D gene is left open where the match is weak. Not every row has a clone size; where given, it reads once, few, many or a size class.

j_gene | v_gene | abundance | d_gene | CDR3nt | CDR3aa
TRBJ2-7 | TRBV5-6 | - | TRBD2 | TGTGCCAGCAGTGAGGGGCGGGAGGTGTACGAGCAGTACTTC | CASSEGREVYEQYF
TRBJ1-3 | TRBV4-1 | few | TRBD1 | TGCGCCAGCAGAACAGGGGTGGATGGAAACACCATATATTTT | CASRTGVDGNTIYF
TRBJ2-1 | TRBV29-1 | few | TRBD2 | TGCAGCGTTTCTCTAGCGGGAGGCTCCTACAATGAGCAGTTCTTC | CSVSLAGGSYNEQFF
TRBJ2-7 | TRBV10-1 | few | - | TGCGCCAGCAGTGCTCTTAAGGGCCCCTACGAGCAGTACTTC | CASSALKGPYEQYF
TRBJ2-1 | TRBV19 | - | TRBD2 | TGTGCCAGTAGTATTGGGCTAGCGGGAGCCTACAATGAGCAGTTCTTC | CASSIGLAGAYNEQFF
TRBJ1-1 | TRBV27 | - | - | TGTGCCAGCAGTTTATTGGGGAAATCTGAAGCTTTCTTT | CASSLLGKSEAFF
TRBJ1-1 | TRBV4-1 | - | TRBD1 | TGCGCCAGCAGCCAAGATCGATTGGGACAGGGGGATTTTGAGTACACTGAAGCTTTCTTT | CASSQDRLGQGDFEYTEAFF
TRBJ1-1 | TRBV23-1 | - | - | TGCGCCAGAGGGGGCACTGAAGCTTTCTTT | CARGGTEAFF
TRBJ2-7 | TRBV10-3 | few | TRBD1 | TGTGCCATCAGTGATCCGGGACAGGGGTTTCACGAGCAGTACTTC | CAISDPGQGFHEQYF
TRBJ2-1 | TRBV5-4 | - | - | TGTGCCAGCAGCCCCCACCCTGGACAGTACAATGAGCAGTTCTTC | CASSPHPGQYNEQFF
TRBJ1-4 | TRBV9 | - | TRBD1 | TGTGCCAGCAGCGCCGGGACAGGGCCGGGAAAACTGTTTTTT | CASSAGTGPGKLFF
TRBJ2-7 | TRBV5-5 | - | - | TGTGCCAGCACCCTTTTGAGGGATAACTACGAGCAGTACTTC | CASTLLRDNYEQYF
TRBJ1-1 | TRBV27 | few | - | TGTGCCAGCAGTTTGAACAGGGCCAACACTGAAGCTTTCTTT | CASSLNRANTEAFF
TRBJ1-1 | TRBV28 | few | TRBD1 | TGTGCCAGCAGTCCCAATGTTGGGCAGGGGGTAGAAGCTTTCTTT | CASSPNVGQGVEAFF
TRBJ2-1 | TRBV11-2 | - | TRBD2 | TGTGCCAGCAGCACTAAGGCGGGAGGCAATACCAATGAGCAGTTCTTC | CASSTKAGGNTNEQFF
TRBJ1-2 | TRBV12-5 | - | - | TGTGCTAGTGGTTTGACTCCGTACGGCTACACCTTC | CASGLTPYGYTF
TRBJ2-7 | TRBV27 | - | - | TGTGCCAGCAGCGCTCTAGTGAGGGTCTACGAGCAGTACTTC | CASSALVRVYEQYF
TRBJ1-5 | TRBV19 | few | TRBD1 | TGTGCCAGTGGGGACAGGGCAAGCAATCAGCCCCAGCATTTT | CASGDRASNQPQHF
TRBJ1-2 | TRBV9 | - | TRBD1 | TGTGCCAGCAGCGTCAACCCGGGGACAGCGGCGACTCCTTATGGCTACACCTTC | CASSVNPGTAATPYGYTF
TRBJ2-1 | TRBV19 | - | - | TGTGCCAGTAGTATGGTCCCTTCCTCCTACAATGAGCAGTTCTTC | CASSMVPSSYNEQFF
TRBJ1-1 | TRBV27 | - | TRBD1 | TGTGCCAGCAGTTCGGACAGGGAGGCGAACACTGAAGCTTTCTTT | CASSSDREANTEAFF
TRBJ2-5 | TRBV5-6 | - | - | TGTGCCAGCAGCTTGTGGGGCGCCAACCAAGAGACCCAGTACTTC | CASSLWGANQETQYF
TRBJ2-2 | TRBV19 | few | - | TGTGCCAGTAGTATTGTATTTGCCGGGGAGCTGTTTTTT | CASSIVFAGELFF
TRBJ1-2 | TRBV15 | - | - | TGTGCCACCAGCAGAGCGGCGGGGCCCGGGACGGATCTCTATGGCTACACCTTC | CATSRAAGPGTDLYGYTF
TRBJ2-7 | TRBV4-1 | - | - | TGCGCCAGCAGCCAAGGGGAGGGGACAGTCTACGAGCAGTACTTC | CASSQGEGTVYEQYF
TRBJ2-7 | TRBV7-9 | medium-sized | TRBD2 | TGTGCCAGCCGGGAGGGCCTTGCCTACGAGCAGTACTTC | CASREGLAYEQYF
TRBJ1-4 | TRBV28 | many | - | TGTGCCAGTGGCGGGGAGGGCGATGGGGAAGATGAAAAACTGTTTTTT | CASGGEGDGEDEKLFF
TRBJ2-7 | TRBV11-2 | once | - | TGTGCCAGCAGCAGTGGTTATTGGCAGTCTTACGAGCAGTACTTC | CASSSGYWQSYEQYF
TRBJ2-5 | TRBV6-5 | - | - | TGTGCCAGCAGTTACCCCGGCAGCCAAGAGACCCAGTACTTC | CASSYPGSQETQYF
TRBJ1-4 | TRBV7-8 | - | TRBD1 | TGTGCCAGCAGCTTAGTGACAGGGAGGGGTGAAAAACTGTTTTTT | CASSLVTGRGEKLFF
TRBJ1-2 | TRBV15 | - | TRBD1 | TGTGCCACCAGCAGACCAGGGGGTGGAGGCTACACCTTC | CATSRPGGGGYTF
TRBJ2-7 | TRBV6-6 | - | - | TGTGCCAGCAGTTCCAAGGGCCTCATAAACGAGCAGTACTTC | CASSSKGLINEQYF
TRBJ2-7 | TRBV6-9 | - | - | TGTGCCAGCAGTTACCTTGACGGGGCCTACGAGCAGTACTTC | CASSYLDGAYEQYF
TRBJ1-3 | TRBV5-1 | - | TRBD1 | TGCGCCAGCAGCTCCGACAACCCGGGACAGGGGGCCTTTTCGTCTGGAAACACCATATATTTT | CASSSDNPGQGAFSSGNTIYF
TRBJ2-1 | TRBV7-3 | - | - | TGTGCCAGCAGCTTCTGGTGGAGCTCCTACAATGAGCAGTTCTTC | CASSFWWSSYNEQFF
TRBJ2-3 | TRBV27 | - | - | TGTGCCAGCAGTCACAGCACAGATACGCAGTATTTT | CASSHSTDTQYF
TRBJ2-1 | TRBV7-9 | few | - | TGTGCCAGCGCTATAGGGGTCAATGAGCAGTTCTTC | CASAIGVNEQFF
TRBJ2-1 | TRBV6-5 | - | TRBD2 | TGTGCCAGCAGTTACGTAGCGGGAGGCCCTTTAGAGCAGTTCTTC | CASSYVAGGPLEQFF
TRBJ1-6 | TRBV5-4 | few | - | TGTGCCAGCAGCTTGGGGGCAGGGGATGAGCCCCTCCACTTT | CASSLGAGDEPLHF
TRBJ1-5 | TRBV4-1 | - | - | TGCGCCAGCAGCCTCGGGAGAAATCAGCCCCAGCATTTT | CASSLGRNQPQHF
TRBJ1-1 | TRBV6-5 | many | TRBD1 | TGTGCCAGCAGTTCCCAGGGGGACACTGAAGCTTTCTTT | CASSSQGDTEAFF
TRBJ2-1 | TRBV6-5 | - | - | TGTGCCAGCAGCGTACTAAACTCCTACAATGAGCAGTTCTTC | CASSVLNSYNEQFF
TRBJ2-1 | TRBV10-1 | few | TRBD2 | TGCGCCAGCAGTGACCCCAAAAGCGGGAGTAGACATGAGCAGTTCTTC | CASSDPKSGSRHEQFF
TRBJ2-1 | TRBV5-5 | - | - | TGTGCCAGCAGCTTGTTGACGGCAGACTACAATGAGCAGTTCTTC | CASSLLTADYNEQFF
TRBJ2-3 | TRBV27 | - | - | TGTGCCAGCAGCGCTTTTCTCCGGGCAGATACGCAGTATTTT | CASSAFLRADTQYF
TRBJ2-5 | TRBV7-2 | - | - | TGTGCCAGCAGCTTAGCGGGAGGACGCCAAGAGACCCAGTACTTC | CASSLAGGRQETQYF
TRBJ2-7 | TRBV4-2 | many | - | TGTGCCAGCAGCCAAGTATTAGGGTTCGACGAGCAGTACTTC | CASSQVLGFDEQYF
TRBJ2-1 | TRBV5-4 | once | TRBD1 | TGTGCCAGCAGGGAGGACAGGGGGCTCTACAATGAGCAGTTCTTC | CASREDRGLYNEQFF
TRBJ2-1 | TRBV18 | - | - | TGTGCCAGCTCACCACCACTTCCGCTGGGGTACAATGAGCAGTTCTTC | CASSPPLPLGYNEQFF
TRBJ2-6 | TRBV19 | - | - | TGTGCCAGGCAGCCATCTGGGGCCAACGTCCTGACTTTC | CARQPSGANVLTF
TRBJ2-2 | TRBV19 | - | TRBD1 | TGTGCCAGTAGTGCTAGACAGGGGGCGCCGACCGGGGAGCTGTTTTTT | CASSARQGAPTGELFF
TRBJ2-1 | TRBV28 | few | - | TGTGCCAGCAGCCAACAGGACGACTACAATGAGCAGTTCTTC | CASSQQDDYNEQFF
TRBJ2-7 | TRBV15 | few | TRBD2 | TGTGCCACCAGCAGGGCCTTAGGAGCGGGAGTGTCCTACGAGCAGTACTTC | CATSRALGAGVSYEQYF
TRBJ1-1 | TRBV4-2 | - | TRBD1 | TGTGCCAGCGGGGACAGAATGAACACTGAAGCTTTCTTT | CASGDRMNTEAFF
TRBJ1-2 | TRBV7-9 | - | - | TGTGCCAGCAACAGCGATACAGTCTATGGCTACACCTTC | CASNSDTVYGYTF
TRBJ2-2 | TRBV4-1 | - | TRBD2 | TGCGCCAGCAGCCATGTTAGCGGGAGCACCGGGGAGCTGTTTTTT | CASSHVSGSTGELFF
TRBJ1-1 | TRBV5-6 | - | - | TGTGCCAGCACTTTCTCCTGGGGGACTGAAGCTTTCTTT | CASTFSWGTEAFF
TRBJ1-5 | TRBV2 | few | - | TGTGCCAGCAATCCGGATATCAATCAGCCCCAGCATTTT | CASNPDINQPQHF